The 4 T cell receptor beta chains below were found in one sample sequenced in a study of Ad26.COV2.S vaccination and SARS-CoV-2 variants (dated by TCRdb to the early 2020s). The receptor library was made with the immunoSEQ multiplex PCR assay. TCRdb limited this immuneACCESS table to in-frame rearrangements with V and J called. A share of clones is missing; checked studies link under half to unresolved V genes, and the rest is unexplained. Counted in this sample were some 480,000 clones; 87% of them appeared once. The top ten clones comprise 9.5% to 15% of the sample. According to the study, the label for this sample's treatment or condition signals: roughly 20 received Ad26.COV2.S at low or high dose, single or two shots; several received placebo; per-sample allocation not given. Repertoires of vaccine and placebo recipients were sequenced from samples taken on day 63 after the first injection.

Sequencing was performed on peripheral blood, taken in a trial of Ad26.COV2.S vaccine versus placebo. The origin of the receptors is a person aged 18-60 years who received the Ad26.COV2.S COVID-19 vaccine or a placebo.

The gene calls are TRBV28 and TRBJ1-2; 7 bases match TRBD1. Germline assignment: CDR1 MDHEN and CDR2 SYDVKM. The CDR3 contains 14 residues. V shed 5 bases, J shed 1 base, and the junction held 4 bases outside the gene matches. The CDR3, as DNA: TGTGCCAGCAGTGCGACAGGGTTTAACTATGGCTACACCTTC. Translating it yields CASSATGFNYGYTF.

The J gene is TRBJ2-1, the V gene TRBV10-3, with 12 bases fitting TRBD2. The CDR3 has 15 amino acids. The germline gives CDR1 ENHRY, CDR2 SYGVKD. Trimming removed 3 bases from V and 6 bases from J; junction bases left unmatched: 3. Here the CDR3 reads CAISDSTSGSNEQFF. Here the CDR3 DNA reads TGTGCCATCAGTGACTCGACTAGCGGGAGCAATGAGCAGTTCTTC.

The genes are TRBV5-6 and TRBJ2-2, with D unresolved. V shed 0 bases and J shed 6 bases, with 3 bases lying between them. Germline V lookup: CDR1 SGHDT, CDR2 YYEEEE. The CDR3 is 12 residues long. CDR3 nucleotides: TGTGCCAGCAGCTTGGTGGCCGGGGAGCTGTTTTTT. This sequence encodes CASSLVAGELFF.

There are a few counts of this clone. The chain uses TRBV28 and TRBJ1-5, with 8 bases matching TRBD1. V lost 3 bases and J lost 6; bases outside the gene matches: 7. CDR3 length: 15 amino acids. Germline V lookup: CDR1 MDHEN, CDR2 SYDVKM. The CDR3 nucleotides are TGTGCCAGCAGTTTTTCGGCAGGGGGCACTCAGCCCCAGCATTTT. This encodes CASSFSAGGTQPQHF. Full variable domain (outside the CDR3, taken from reference TRBV28 and TRBJ1-5): DVKVTQSSRYLVKRTGEKVFLECVQDMDHENMFWYRQDPGLGLRLIYFSYDVKMKEKGDIPEGYSVSREKKERFSLILESASTNQTSMYLCASSFSAGGTQPQHFGDGTRLSIL.